A single sample is the source of the 32 T cell receptor beta chains below, sequenced in a study of blood T cell repertoires in COVID-19. Assay: immunoSEQ multiplex PCR; the TCRdb copy retains only in-frame clones and omits some. The repertoire holds 200,000 to 250,000 clones, with about 90% as singletons. Sequenced: peripheral blood. The receptors derive from a woman in her fifties or sixties with acute or convalescent COVID-19.

This rearrangement joins TRBV7-2 to TRBJ1-5; D gene unclear. This CDR3 has 17 residues. Trimming shortened V by 7 bases and J by 0 bases, and 19 bases separated the two germline ends. Germline V gives CDR1 SGHTA, CDR2 FQGNSA. CDR3 DNA sequence: TGTGCCAGCATCTTCGGACGGAGGATAGATAGCAATCAGCCCCAGCATTTT. Its protein product is CASIFGRRIDSNQPQHF.

The chain employs TRBV13 and TRBJ1-1, with D uncertain. With 5 bases removed from V and 7 bases from J, the gap between germline ends came to 11 bases. This CDR3 region has 12 residues. Germline lookup yields CDR1 PRHDT and CDR2 FYEKMQ (reference sequence). The CDR3 DNA reads TGTGCCAGCAGCCACTCCGGTTATGAAGCTTTCTTT. Its protein is CASSHSGYEAFF.

J is TRBJ1-5 and V is TRBV6-5; D is perhaps TRBD1 (5 bases). This CDR3 comprises 15 residues. Germline loops: CDR1 MNHEY, CDR2 SVGAGI. Between the trimmed V and J ends, which lost 6 bases and 0 bases, there was a span of 12 bases. CDR3 nucleotide sequence: TGTGCCAGCAGCCTGCGGGGGGATAGCAATCAGCCCCAGCATTTT. It codes for CASSLRGDSNQPQHF.

The J gene is TRBJ2-2, the V gene TRBV27; 9 nucleotides agree with TRBD1. Germline trimming cut 2 bases from V and 6 bases from J; bases unmatched to any gene: 4. CDR1 MNHEY and CDR2 SMNVEV come from the germline V gene (reference sequence). The CDR3 loop spans 15 amino acids. The chain's CDR3 is CASSLTRTGAGELFF. CDR3 in DNA: TGTGCCAGCAGTTTAACCAGGACAGGGGCCGGGGAGCTGTTTTTT.

The rearrangement uses TRBV6-4 and TRBJ2-7; TRBD1 matches at 7 bases. There are 14 residues in the CDR3. Germline loops: CDR1 MRHNA, CDR2 SNTAGT. V shed 7 bases and J 1 base; nucleotides not matched to a gene: 7. CDR3 sequence: CASIALTGSYEQYF. DNA for the CDR3: TGTGCCAGCATTGCCTTGACAGGGTCCTACGAGCAGTACTTC.

The rearrangement joins TRBV11-2 to TRBJ2-1, with 14 bases fitting TRBD2. This CDR3 comprises 15 residues. Per germline, CDR1 SGHAT and CDR2 FQNNGV. Trimming at V came to 5 bases and at J to 8 bases, leaving 5 bases not matched to a gene. CDR3 DNA sequence: TGTGCCAGCAGCCTAGGACTAGCGGGGGGCTATGAGCAGTTCTTC. As protein: CASSLGLAGGYEQFF. Together with reference TRBV11-2 and TRBJ2-1, the CDR3 gives the full variable domain: EAGVAQSPRYKIIEKRQSVAFWCNPISGHATLYWYQQILGQGPKLLIQFQNNGVVDDSQLPKDRFSAERLKGVDSTLKIQPAKLEDSAVYLCASSLGLAGGYEQFFGPGTRLTVL.

CDR3 sequence reads: CATSRGGQGNQPQHF. The DNA for the CDR3 is TGTGCCACCAGCAGAGGAGGACAGGGAAATCAGCCCCAGCATTTT. The chain employs TRBV15 and TRBJ1-5; 8 bases map to TRBD1. Trimming removed 1 base from V and 4 bases from J; junction bases left unmatched: 3. CDR1 is LNHNV and CDR2 is YYDKDF in the germline V gene (reference sequence). The CDR3 has 15 residues. Based on the CDR3 plus reference TRBV15 and TRBJ1-5, the full variable domain is DAMVIQNPRYQVTQFGKPVTLSCSQTLNHNVMYWYQQKSSQAPKLLFHYYDKDFNNEADTPDNFQSRRPNTSFCFLDIRSPGLGDTAMYLCATSRGGQGNQPQHFGDGTRLSIL.

V gene TRBV7-9 combines with J gene TRBJ2-5; 10 bases are shared with TRBD2. Trimming at V came to 2 bases and at J to 4 bases, leaving 1 base not matched to a gene. There are 14 residues in the CDR3. The germline V gene has CDR1 SEHNR and CDR2 FQNEAQ (reference sequence). The CDR3 here is CASSLTSGIETQYF. As DNA, the CDR3 is TGTGCCAGCAGCTTAACTAGCGGGATAGAGACCCAGTACTTC.

The V and J genes are TRBV20-1 and TRBJ1-6; tentative D call: TRBD1 (6 bases). CDR3 length equals 14 residues. V lost 3 bases and J lost 8, with 14 bases in between. Germline V CDR1 and CDR2: DFQATT, SNEGSKA (reference sequence). The CDR3 nucleotides read TGCAGTGCTAGTGGGCGACAGGAAGATTCACCCCTCCACTTT. The encoded protein is CSASGRQEDSPLHF.

V gene TRBV9 combines with J gene TRBJ2-1; 11 bases are shared with TRBD2. Germline lookup yields CDR1 SGDLS and CDR2 YYNGEE. This CDR3 is built from 16 residues. J gave up 10 bases and V 0 bases, and 9 bases lay outside the gene matches. CDR3 region: CASSVGSGGASWEQFF. The CDR3 nucleotides read TGTGCCAGCAGCGTAGGTAGCGGGGGGGCCTCCTGGGAGCAGTTCTTC. Complete variable domain (other parts from reference TRBV9 and TRBJ2-1): DSGVTQTPKHLITATGQRVTLRCSPRSGDLSVYWYQQSLDQGLQFLIQYYNGEERAKGNILERFSAQQFPDLHSELNLSSLELGDSALYFCASSVGSGGASWEQFFGPGTRLTVL.

This sequence joins TRBV5-1 and TRBJ1-3; no firm D call. CDR1 is SGHRS and CDR2 is YFSETQ in the germline V gene. Trimming pared 4 bases from V and 0 bases from J, leaving 11 bases between. The CDR3 is 15 amino acids. The CDR3 DNA follows: TGCGCCAGCAGCCCGGTGGGCCTCTCTGGAAACACCATATATTTT. Translation: CASSPVGLSGNTIYF.

The chain couples TRBV9 to TRBJ2-1, with 13 bases identical to TRBD2. With 4 bases clipped from V and 5 bases from J, the junction kept 3 bases outside the gene matches. CDR3 length: 15 amino acids. CDR1 is SGDLS, CDR2 YYNGEE, per germline. The CDR3 spells CASSPGTSGNNEQFF. CDR3 coding DNA: TGTGCCAGCAGCCCAGGGACTAGCGGGAACAATGAGCAGTTCTTC.

The chain uses TRBV11-2 and TRBJ2-2; maybe TRBD1 (5 bases). CDR3 length equals 17 residues. Germline loops: CDR1 SGHAT, CDR2 FQNNGV. The germline V and J ends were trimmed by 2 bases and 6 bases, with 19 bases remaining between them. The CDR3, as DNA: TGTGCCAGCAGCTTATCGTTATCGGCAGGGTTCGCCGGGGAGCTGTTTTTT. This codes for CASSLSLSAGFAGELFF.

The gene calls are TRBV7-9 and TRBJ2-3; TRBD2 is a possible D gene (7 bases). With 1 base removed from V and 8 bases from J, the gap between germline ends came to 19 bases. The CDR3 totals 16 residues. CDR1 and CDR2 from the germline V gene are SEHNR and FQNEAQ (reference sequence). As DNA, the CDR3 is TGTGCCAGCAGCTTAGGTTTGGGGGGGCTACCGGGTACGCAGTATTTT. It codes for CASSLGLGGLPGTQYF.

The chain couples TRBV28 to TRBJ1-5; no clear D gene. The CDR3 consists of 17 residues. Trimming took 8 bases from V and 7 from J, leaving 27 bases between them. Per germline, CDR1 MDHEN and CDR2 SYDVKM. The chain's CDR3 is CASSYDPRAVSGQPQHF. The CDR3 coding sequence is TGTGCCAGCTCGTACGACCCGCGGGCGGTGTCGGGCCAGCCCCAGCATTTT.

The chain joins TRBV9 to TRBJ2-3; TRBD2 matches 8 bases. The junction had 9 bases not matched to a gene; V was cut back by 0 bases and J by 6 bases. The CDR3 is 16 residues long. CDR1 and CDR2 (germline): SGDLS, YYNGEE. CDR3 sequence (DNA): TGTGCCAGCAGCGTAGCGGGAGGGCCGAAGGGGGATACGCAGTATTTT. The encoded protein is CASSVAGGPKGDTQYF.

The genes are TRBV28 and TRBJ2-4; TRBD1 matches at 7 bases. CDR1 and CDR2 from the germline V gene are MDHEN and SYDVKM. This CDR3 has 16 amino acids. After removal of 5 bases from V and 0 bases from J, the junction contained 7 bases not matched to a gene. The CDR3 DNA follows: TGTGCCAGCAGTGCGACAGGGTCTGGAGCCAAAAACATTCAGTACTTC. It specifies CASSATGSGAKNIQYF.

J is TRBJ2-1 and V is TRBV25-1; tentatively, D is TRBD2 (6 bases). This CDR3 has 13 amino acids. Trimming removed 6 bases from V and 8 bases from J, with 14 bases in between. Germline V gives CDR1 MGHDK, CDR2 SYGVNS. The CDR3 sequence: CASREMSSDEQFF. In DNA form, the CDR3 reads TGTGCCAGCAGGGAAATGTCTAGCGATGAGCAGTTCTTC.

V usage is TRBV7-9 and J usage is TRBJ1-1; possibly TRBD1 for D (5 bases). The CDR3 contains 13 residues. Deletions cut 1 base from V and 3 bases from J, with 6 bases between. The germline gives CDR1 SEHNR, CDR2 FQNEAQ (reference sequence). The CDR3 protein is CASSLGGDTEAFF. CDR3 coding DNA: TGTGCCAGCAGCTTAGGGGGGGACACTGAAGCTTTCTTT.

The V call is TRBV5-1, the J call TRBJ2-2; 8 bases match TRBD1. The CDR3 contains 14 residues. The junction had 4 bases not matched to a gene; V was cut back by 3 bases and J by 6 bases. The germline CDR1 and CDR2 sequences are SGHRS and YFSETQ. The CDR3 DNA reads TGCGCCAGCAGCTCCCGGACAGGGTCCGGGGAGCTGTTTTTT. This gives the protein CASSSRTGSGELFF.

The chain couples TRBV14 to TRBJ2-1; 7 positions agree with TRBD1. This CDR3 comprises 15 residues. Germline CDR1 is SGHDN and CDR2 is FVKESK. Trimming at V came to 5 bases and at J to 1 base, leaving 5 bases not matched to a gene. In DNA, the CDR3 is TGTGCCAGCAGCGAGTACAGGGGTTCCTACAATGAGCAGTTCTTC. Protein sequence: CASSEYRGSYNEQFF. Supplemented by reference TRBV14 and TRBJ2-1, the full variable domain reads EAGVTQFPSHSVIEKGQTVTLRCDPISGHDNLYWYRRVMGKEIKFLLHFVKESKQDESGMPNNRFLAERTGGTYSTLKVQPAELEDSGVYFCASSEYRGSYNEQFFGPGTRLTVL.

The V and J genes are TRBV7-9 and TRBJ1-3; D may be TRBD1 (6 bases). Looked up from germline, CDR1 is SEHNR and CDR2 is FQNEAQ (reference sequence). V lost 4 bases to trimming and J lost 0 bases, with 10 bases between them. This CDR3 contains 15 residues. The CDR3 is CASSYPGASGNTIYF. The CDR3 region has the DNA TGTGCCAGCAGCTACCCAGGGGCCTCTGGAAACACCATATATTTT.

The chain's CDR3 is CASSFTTGTSGNTDTQYF. The DNA of the CDR3 is TGTGCCAGCAGCTTTACGACCGGGACTAGCGGAAACACAGATACGCAGTATTTT. V usage is TRBV11-2 and J usage is TRBJ2-3, with TRBD2 matching 11 bases. J was trimmed by 2 bases and V by 3 bases; bases with no gene match: 10. The CDR3 has 18 residues. CDR1 is SGHAT and CDR2 is FQNNGV in the germline V gene.

This sequence joins TRBV11-2 and TRBJ2-1; D may be TRBD2 (7 bases). Germline CDR1 SGHAT, CDR2 FQNNGV. Trimming left V 4 bases short and J 2 bases short, with 15 bases between. The CDR3 totals 16 residues. The CDR3 region has the DNA TGTGCCAGCAGCTCAGCCGGGGGGCTCGCCTACAATGAGCAGTTCTTC. It translates to CASSSAGGLAYNEQFF.

The genes are TRBV5-4 and TRBJ1-4; D uncertain. The germline gives CDR1 SGHNT, CDR2 YYREEE (reference sequence). There are 15 residues in the CDR3. Trimming took off 0 bases at V and 0 bases at J, with 6 bases between the two ends. The CDR3 loop reads CASSLAGSTNEKLFF. DNA of the CDR3: TGTGCCAGCAGCTTGGCCGGGTCAACTAATGAAAAACTGTTTTTT. Looking up the rest from reference TRBV5-4 and TRBJ1-4 gives the full variable domain: ETGVTQSPTHLIKTRGQQVTLRCSSQSGHNTVSWYQQALGQGPQFIFQYYREEENGRGNFPPRFSGLQFPNYSSELNVNALELDDSALYLCASSLAGSTNEKLFFGSGTQLSVL.

V gene TRBV2 combines with J gene TRBJ1-6; D is possibly TRBD1 (5 bases). The CDR3 is made up of 15 amino acids. Germline V gene lookup returns CDR1 SNHLY and CDR2 FYNNEI. The V end lost 4 bases, the J end lost 10 bases, and 17 bases lay between the germline ends. The CDR3 loop reads CASSGFRVGRSPLHF. In DNA, the CDR3 is TGTGCCAGCAGTGGGTTCAGGGTTGGTCGATCACCCCTCCACTTT.

The chain uses TRBV6-6 and TRBJ2-5; 8 bases fit TRBD2. Per germline, CDR1 MNHNY and CDR2 SVGAGI (reference sequence). J was trimmed by 3 bases and V by 7 bases; bases with no gene match: 4. The CDR3 contains 13 residues. The CDR3, as DNA: TGTGCCAGCAAAATACTAGCGGAAGAGACCCAGTACTTC. Translation gives CASKILAEETQYF.

The chain is built from TRBV12-3 or TRBV12-4 and TRBJ1-5, with 9 nucleotides matching TRBD1. V shed 8 bases and J 4 bases; nucleotides not matched to a gene: 3. The CDR3 length is 13 residues. CDR3 region: CASHRGRNQPQHF. CDR3 in DNA: TGTGCCAGCCACAGGGGGCGAAATCAGCCCCAGCATTTT.

The CDR3 protein is CSASRTGPYADGYTF. CDR3 nucleotide sequence: TGCAGTGCTAGTCGCACAGGGCCGTACGCAGATGGCTACACCTTC. The genes are TRBV20-1 and TRBJ1-2, with D perhaps matching TRBD1 (6 bases). CDR1 is DFQATT and CDR2 is SNEGSKA in the germline V gene (reference sequence). V lost 3 bases and J lost 6, with 20 bases in between. The CDR3 totals 15 residues.

This chain connects TRBV5-1 to TRBJ2-6, with a possible D match to TRBD1 (5 bases). Germline CDR1 and CDR2: SGHRS and YFSETQ. CDR3 length equals 16 residues. V was trimmed by 3 bases and J by 0 bases, leaving 10 bases between them. The CDR3 nucleotides are TGCGCCAGCAGCTCGACAGCCCTCTCTGGGGCCAACGTCCTGACTTTC. Protein: CASSSTALSGANVLTF. The full variable domain, with the rest looked up from reference TRBV5-1 and TRBJ2-6, is KAGVTQTPRYLIKTRGQQVTLSCSPISGHRSVSWYQQTPGQGLQFLFEYFSETQRNKGNFPGRFSGRQFSNSRSEMNVSTLELGDSALYLCASSSTALSGANVLTFGAGSRLTVL.

The chain recombines TRBV7-8 with TRBJ2-1; TRBD2 is a possible D gene (6 bases). The germline gives CDR1 SGHVS, CDR2 FQNEAQ. CDR3 length: 15 residues. V lost 3 bases and J lost 8, with 17 bases in between. The CDR3 nucleotides are TGTGCCAGCAGCTTGCGCGGGGTTCTAAGGGATGAGCAGTTCTTC. This codes for CASSLRGVLRDEQFF. Complete variable domain (other parts from reference TRBV7-8 and TRBJ2-1): GAGVSQSPRYKVAKRGQDVALRCDPISGHVSLFWYQQALGQGPEFLTYFQNEAQLDKSGLPSDRFFAERPEGSVSTLKIQRTQQEDSAVYLCASSLRGVLRDEQFFGPGTRLTVL.

This sequence joins TRBV5-1 and TRBJ2-5; 16 bases are a match to TRBD2. The CDR3 is made up of 18 amino acids. Looked up from germline, CDR1 is SGHRS and CDR2 is YFSETQ. V shed 2 bases and J 5 bases; nucleotides not matched to a gene: 9. The CDR3 DNA sequence: TGCGCCAGCAGCTTACGTGGGACTAGCGGGAGGGCTGGGGAGACCCAGTACTTC. Encoded protein: CASSLRGTSGRAGETQYF.